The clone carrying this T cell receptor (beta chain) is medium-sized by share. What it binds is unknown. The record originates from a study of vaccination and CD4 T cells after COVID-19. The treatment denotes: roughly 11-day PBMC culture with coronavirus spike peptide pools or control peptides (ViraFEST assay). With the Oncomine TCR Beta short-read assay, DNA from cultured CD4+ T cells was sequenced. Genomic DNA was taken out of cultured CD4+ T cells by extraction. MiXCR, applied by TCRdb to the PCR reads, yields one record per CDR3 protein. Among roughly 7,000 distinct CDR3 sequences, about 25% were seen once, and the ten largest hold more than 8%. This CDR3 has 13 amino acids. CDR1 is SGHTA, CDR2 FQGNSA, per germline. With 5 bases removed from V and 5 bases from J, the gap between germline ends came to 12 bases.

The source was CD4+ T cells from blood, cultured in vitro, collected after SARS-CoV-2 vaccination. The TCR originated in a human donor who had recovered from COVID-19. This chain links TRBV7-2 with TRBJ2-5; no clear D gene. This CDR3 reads CASSPVAAETQYF. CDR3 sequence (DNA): TGTGCCAGCAGCCCTGTTGCAGCGGAGACCCAGTACTTC.